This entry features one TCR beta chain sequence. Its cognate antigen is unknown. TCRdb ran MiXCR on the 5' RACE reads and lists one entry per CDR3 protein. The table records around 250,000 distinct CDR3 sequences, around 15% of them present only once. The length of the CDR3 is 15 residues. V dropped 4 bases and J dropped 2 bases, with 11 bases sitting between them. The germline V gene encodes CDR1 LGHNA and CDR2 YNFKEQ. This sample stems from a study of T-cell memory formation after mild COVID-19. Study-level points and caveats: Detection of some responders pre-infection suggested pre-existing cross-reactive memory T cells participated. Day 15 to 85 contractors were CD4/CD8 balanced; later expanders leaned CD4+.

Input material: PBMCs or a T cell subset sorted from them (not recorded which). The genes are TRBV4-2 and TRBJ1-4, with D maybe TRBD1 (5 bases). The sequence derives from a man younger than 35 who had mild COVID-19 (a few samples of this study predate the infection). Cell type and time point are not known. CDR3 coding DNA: TGTGCCAGCAGCCTTATGGGGGGGACTAATGAAAAACTGTTTTTT. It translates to CASSLMGGTNEKLFF.